This passage covers 18 T cell receptor beta chains from one sample sequenced in a study of regulatory T cells in long-lasting Graves disease. Construction of TCR beta libraries relied on iRepertoire HTBI primers and on Arm-PCR targeting CDR3 regions. TCRdb ran MiXCR on the multiplex PCR reads and lists one entry per CDR3 protein. Of 400,000 to 500,000 distinct CDR3 sequences listed, under 15% were seen once; the top ten hold 16%. Time point here: newly diagnosed GD, antithyroid drugs for less than 3 months. There was RNA extracted from PBMCs, and the TCR library was made from it. These records were also assigned to another study, of T cells in Graves' hyperthyroidism and ophthalmopathy.

Material: peripheral blood mononuclear cells (PBMCs), obtained at new diagnosis, from a patient treated with antithyroid drugs. Source of these receptors: a young woman with Graves disease.

This clonotype was seen a few times. V gene TRBV7-3 combines with J gene TRBJ2-1, with TRBD2 matching 8 bases. In germline, CDR1 is SGHTA, CDR2 FQGTGA. This CDR3 region has 19 residues. Trimming cost V 4 bases and J 0 bases; bases outside gene matches: 14. Here the CDR3 reads CASSSPAGSGTSSYNEQFF. CDR3 coding DNA: TGTGCCAGCAGCTCCCCGGCGGGTAGCGGGACGAGCTCCTACAATGAGCAGTTCTTC.

Written as DNA, the CDR3 is TGCAGCGTTGTGGGATACAATGAGCAGTTCTTC. Translation gives CSVVGYNEQFF. This rearrangement joins TRBV29-1 to TRBJ2-1; the D is unclear. In germline, CDR1 is SQVTM, CDR2 ANQGSEA. The CDR3 sequence is 11 residues long. Deletions cut 4 bases from V and 4 bases from J, with 5 bases between.

In this sample, this clonotype turned up a few times. The V and J genes are TRBV3-1 and TRBJ2-1; 7 bases line up with TRBD2. Trimming removed 0 bases from V and 6 bases from J; junction bases left unmatched: 8. The CDR3 contains 16 residues. The germline V gene encodes CDR1 LGHDT and CDR2 YNNKEL (reference sequence). CDR3 DNA sequence: TGTGCCAGCAGCCAAGATTTGCTAGCGGCCCCCAATGAGCAGTTCTTC. It is translated as CASSQDLLAAPNEQFF.

This clonotype was seen at least ten times. The chain carries TRBV12-5 and TRBJ1-1; tentatively, D is TRBD1 (5 bases). The V end was cut by 4 bases, the J end by 0 bases, with 21 bases between. CDR3 length equals 18 residues. Germline CDR1 LGHNT, CDR2 FRNRAP. The CDR3 is CASGSSSLFGDLNTEAFF. Written as DNA, the CDR3 is TGTGCTAGTGGTTCATCCTCCCTTTTTGGGGACCTGAACACTGAAGCTTTCTTT.

This clonotype was recorded at least ten times. J is TRBJ1-4 and V is TRBV30; D is unclear. V gave up 0 bases and J gave up 7 bases, with 9 bases separating them. The CDR3 has 13 amino acids. Germline CDR1 GTSNPN, CDR2 SVGIG (reference sequence). CDR3 amino acids: CAWSVNSGEKLFF. For the CDR3, the DNA is TGTGCCTGGAGTGTCAACTCGGGTGAAAAACTGTTTTTT.

Comment on this clonotype: Being one base from a much bigger clone, this may be a read error. J is TRBJ2-7 and V is TRBV27; TRBD1 agrees at 7 bases. This CDR3 is built from 16 residues. J was trimmed by 3 bases and V by 6 bases; bases with no gene match: 14. CDR1 and CDR2 from the germline V gene are MNHEY and SMNVEV (reference sequence). The CDR3 DNA reads TGTGCCAGCAGCCGAAAGACAGGGTACGGATACTACGAGCAGTACTTC. It encodes CASSRKTGYGYYEQYF.

The sample holds a few counts of this clonotype. V usage is TRBV18 and J usage is TRBJ2-3; 9 nucleotides agree with TRBD1. The CDR3 spans 16 residues. J was trimmed by 10 bases and V by 4 bases; bases with no gene match: 15. Germline V gives CDR1 KGHSH, CDR2 LQKENI. The CDR3 nucleotides read TGTGCCAGCTCACACGCAACCGGGACAGGGTTGAGGGCGCAGTATTTT. It yields the protein CASSHATGTGLRAQYF. The whole variable domain, remainder taken from reference TRBV18 and TRBJ2-3, is NAGVMQNPRHLVRRRGQEARLRCSPMKGHSHVYWYRQLPEEGLKFMVYLQKENIIDESGMPKERFSAEFPKEGPSILRIQQVVRGDSAAYFCASSHATGTGLRAQYFGPGTRLTVL.

Concerning this clonotype: The junction does not match germline at one end; this may be a read error. This sequence joins TRBV6-2 or TRBV6-3 and TRBJ1-6; TRBD1 matches at 9 bases. This CDR3 is built from 16 residues. The germline V gene encodes CDR1 MNHEY and CDR2 SVGEGT. This CDR3 reads CASSHRPGQGNPPLHF. The CDR3 bases are TGTGCCAGCAGTCACAGACCGGGACAGGGTAATCCACCCCTCCACTTT.

This clonotype was picked up a small number of times. This rearrangement joins TRBV11-2 to TRBJ2-4; D ambiguous. The CDR3 runs to 15 residues. In germline, CDR1 is SGHAT, CDR2 FQNNGV. The V gene lost 1 base and the J gene lost 1 base, with 8 bases spanning the gap. CDR3 nucleotides: TGTGCCAGCAGCTTAGGGGAAGCCGCCAAAAACATTCAGTACTTC. It encodes CASSLGEAAKNIQYF.

This chain uses TRBV4-1 with TRBJ2-5; TRBD2 aligns across 10 bases. The germline CDR1 and CDR2 sequences are MGHRA and YSYEKL. This CDR3 has 17 residues. J lost 3 bases, V lost 1 base, and 8 bases had no gene match. The CDR3 nucleotides read TGCGCCAGCAGCCAAGTCTTGGGCGGACTAGCGGAAGAGACCCAGTACTTC. Its protein product is CASSQVLGGLAEETQYF.

V and J are TRBV30 and TRBJ2-5, with D tentatively TRBD2 (6 bases). Between the trimmed V and J ends, which lost 0 bases and 2 bases, there was a span of 13 bases. Germline V gene sequence: CDR1 GTSNPN, CDR2 SVGIG (reference sequence). The CDR3 loop spans 15 amino acids. CDR3 sequence reads: CAWSVFRDWQETQYF. Written as DNA, the CDR3 is TGTGCCTGGAGTGTCTTCCGGGACTGGCAAGAGACCCAGTACTTC.

This clonotype was seen repeatedly, ten times or more. The chain carries TRBV19 and TRBJ1-1; D not resolved. The ends were cut back, 6 bases at V and 3 bases at J, with 14 bases in the middle. This CDR3 spans 14 amino acids. Germline V gene data show CDR1 as LNHDA and CDR2 as SQIVND (reference sequence). The CDR3 loop reads CASSPFGLDTEAFF. CDR3 DNA sequence: TGTGCCAGTAGCCCCTTCGGTCTTGACACTGAAGCTTTCTTT.

This clonotype was detected ten times or more. The V and J genes are TRBV12-3 or TRBV12-4 and TRBJ2-7; no firm D call. V lost 6 bases and J 4 bases, leaving 13 bases between the germline ends. The CDR3 has 13 residues. This chain's CDR3 is CASSLTESYEQYF. CDR3 sequence (DNA): TGTGCCAGCAGCTTAACGGAAAGTTACGAGCAGTACTTC.

This clonotype appeared many times. The chain is built from TRBV24-1 and TRBJ2-7; 10 positions match TRBD1. Trimming took 4 bases from V and 5 from J; bases not matched to a gene: 7. Germline CDR1 KGHDR, CDR2 SFDVKD. The CDR3 loop spans 15 amino acids. CDR3 sequence (DNA): TGTGCCACCAGTGACCCGGGACAGGGGACGAACGAGCAGTACTTC. This encodes CATSDPGQGTNEQYF.

This clonotype was counted only a few times. This chain uses TRBV28 with TRBJ1-4; the match to TRBD1 covers 7 bases. Trimming cost V 4 bases and J 3 bases; bases outside gene matches: 14. Germline V gene data show CDR1 as MDHEN and CDR2 as SYDVKM. The CDR3 covers 18 residues. The CDR3 loop is CASSSPAGQALANEKLFF. The CDR3 DNA sequence: TGTGCCAGCAGTTCACCCGCAGGACAGGCTCTAGCTAATGAAAAACTGTTTTTT.

The table lists this clonotype with many counts. The chain is built from TRBV6-1 and TRBJ2-2; the D gene could be TRBD1 or TRBD2 (5 bases each). V gave up 2 bases and J gave up 5 bases, with 21 bases separating them. CDR1 and CDR2 (germline): MNHNS, SASEGT. The CDR3 loop spans 18 amino acids. CDR3: CASSENPAGTWGTGELFF. CDR3 DNA sequence: TGTGCCAGCAGTGAAAATCCGGCTGGGACGTGGGGGACCGGGGAGCTGTTTTTT.

V is TRBV15 and J is TRBJ1-1; D ambiguous. In germline, CDR1 is LNHNV, CDR2 YYDKDF (reference sequence). There are 13 residues in the CDR3. The V gene lost 7 bases and the J gene lost 1 base, with 10 bases spanning the gap. In nucleotides, the CDR3 is TGTGCCACCACTTACTCAGGGAACACTGAAGCTTTCTTT. It codes for CATTYSGNTEAFF. Supplemented by reference TRBV15 and TRBJ1-1, the full variable domain reads DAMVIQNPRYQVTQFGKPVTLSCSQTLNHNVMYWYQQKSSQAPKLLFHYYDKDFNNEADTPDNFQSRRPNTSFCFLDIRSPGLGDTAMYLCATTYSGNTEAFFGQGTRLTVV.

The sample holds many counts of this clonotype. The rearrangement joins TRBV18 to TRBJ1-5; TRBD1 might be the D (5 bases). Trimming took off 2 bases at V and 0 bases at J, with 14 bases between the two ends. Germline V gives CDR1 KGHSH, CDR2 LQKENI. This CDR3 is built from 17 residues. The CDR3 DNA reads as TGTGCCAGCTCACCATATCGGCAGGGCGATAGCAATCAGCCCCAGCATTTT. It is translated as CASSPYRQGDSNQPQHF.